This TCR beta chain is from a study of metastatic and nonmetastatic thyroid tumors. Thyroid surgery took place with no prior treatment in any patient. TCRdb called clones again from the PCR reads with MiXCR. This table holds tens of thousands of clones, roughly 20% found once. The CDR3 spans 13 residues. V dropped 0 bases and J dropped 13 bases, with 10 bases sitting between them. Germline V CDR1 and CDR2: LNHNV, YYDKDF (reference sequence). The sample holds a few counts of this clone. Its specificity is unknown. Points from the study as a whole: When malignant thyroid tumors were compared with benign nodules, TCR beta diversity was reportedly significantly higher in the malignant tumors. This held in both blood and tumor samples.

This clonotype originated in a female donor with papillary thyroid cancer or a benign thyroid nodule (not recorded which). Some clones in this sample may be carry-over from other donors' samples. The specimen was blood. The rearrangement uses TRBV15 and TRBJ1-6; D is undetermined. CDR3 sequence: CATSRETSKPLHF. In nucleotides, the CDR3 is TGTGCCACCAGCAGAGAAACGTCAAAGCCCCTCCACTTT.